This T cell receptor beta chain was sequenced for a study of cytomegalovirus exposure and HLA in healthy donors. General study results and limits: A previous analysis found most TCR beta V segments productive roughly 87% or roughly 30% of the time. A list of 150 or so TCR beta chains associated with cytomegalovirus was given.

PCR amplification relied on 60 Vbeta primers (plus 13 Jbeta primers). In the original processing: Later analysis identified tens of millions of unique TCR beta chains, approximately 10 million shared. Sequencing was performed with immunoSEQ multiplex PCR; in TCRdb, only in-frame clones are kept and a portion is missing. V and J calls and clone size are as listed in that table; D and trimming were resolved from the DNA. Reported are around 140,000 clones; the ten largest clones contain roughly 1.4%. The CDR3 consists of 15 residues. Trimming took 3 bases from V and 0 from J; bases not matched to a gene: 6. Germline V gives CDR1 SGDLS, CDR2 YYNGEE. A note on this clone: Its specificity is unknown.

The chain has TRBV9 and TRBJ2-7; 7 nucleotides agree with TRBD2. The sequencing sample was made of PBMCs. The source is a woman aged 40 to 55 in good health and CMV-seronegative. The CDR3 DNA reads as TGTGCCAGCAGCGCCACTAGCGCGAGCTCCTACGAGCAGTACTTC. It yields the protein CASSATSASSYEQYF.